The 9 T cell receptor beta chains in this list originate from one sample, sequenced in a study of radiotherapy plus CTLA-4 blockade in lung cancer. The data were produced by immunoSEQ multiplex PCR, yet TCRdb's version contains in-frame clones alone and is incomplete. The sample lists 40,000 or so clones, 65% to 75% occurring once. Sequenced here: peripheral blood, sampled from a patient treated with radiotherapy plus ipilimumab. The source of these receptors is a human donor with non-small cell lung cancer who had stable disease on radiotherapy plus ipilimumab.

V usage is TRBV7-8 and J usage is TRBJ1-1; 11 bases map to TRBD1. Germline V lookup: CDR1 SGHVS, CDR2 FQNEAQ. CDR3 size: 16 residues. J was trimmed by 1 base and V by 5 bases; bases with no gene match: 6. The CDR3, as DNA: TGTGCCAGCAGCCGCCGGACAGGGGGCGAGAACACTGAAGCTTTCTTT. Protein product: CASSRRTGGENTEAFF.

This clone was seen a single time. The V call is TRBV6-1, the J call TRBJ1-1, with D maybe TRBD1 (6 bases). This CDR3 contains 12 residues. Germline V gene data show CDR1 as MNHNS and CDR2 as SASEGT. V lost 6 bases and J 4 bases, leaving 9 bases between the germline ends. The CDR3 loop reads CASRGGATEAFF. The CDR3 nucleotides read TGTGCCAGCAGAGGGGGGGCCACTGAAGCTTTCTTT.

This chain uses TRBV19 with TRBJ2-7, with 9 bases that match TRBD2. The CDR3 covers 14 residues. J lost 3 bases, V lost 5 bases, and 5 bases had no gene match. CDR1 is LNHDA and CDR2 is SQIVND in the germline V gene (reference sequence). DNA of the CDR3: TGTGCCAGTAGTCCGAGCGGGGGGTACTACGAGCAGTACTTC. Protein product: CASSPSGGYYEQYF.

V usage is TRBV6-5 and J usage is TRBJ1-4; D unclear. Deletions cut 6 bases from V and 0 bases from J, with 11 bases between. This CDR3 has 15 amino acids. Germline V gene sequence: CDR1 MNHEY, CDR2 SVGAGI. CDR3 loop: CASRANVATNEKLFF. DNA of the CDR3: TGTGCCAGCAGGGCCAATGTTGCAACTAATGAAAAACTGTTTTTT.

This chain joins TRBV2 and TRBJ1-5; no clear D gene. CDR3 length equals 14 residues. Germline CDR1 is SNHLY and CDR2 is FYNNEI. Trimming left V 4 bases short and J 2 bases short, with 9 bases between. The DNA of the CDR3 is TGTGCCAGCAGTGGTACCGGGGGCAATCAGCCCCAGCATTTT. Translation gives CASSGTGGNQPQHF.

The CDR3 reads CASSYLGQGTYEQYF. CDR3 coding DNA: TGTGCCAGCAGTTACCTGGGACAGGGAACCTACGAGCAGTACTTC. This chain connects TRBV6-5 to TRBJ2-7; 9 nucleotides agree with TRBD1. The CDR3 consists of 15 residues. Germline CDR1 is MNHEY and CDR2 is SVGAGI. V was clipped by 2 bases and J by 2 bases; unmatched bases: 4.

CDR3 nucleotide sequence: TGCGCCAGCAGCTTGGGACGGGAGAACTATGGCTACACCTTC. This gives the protein CASSLGRENYGYTF. The gene calls are TRBV5-1 and TRBJ1-2; D call uncertain. Germline CDR1 reads SGHRS; CDR2 reads YFSETQ. CDR3 size: 14 residues. Trimming removed 0 bases from V and 2 bases from J, with 8 bases in between.

This chain uses TRBV18 with TRBJ1-2, with TRBD1 as a possible D gene (6 bases). V shed 8 bases and J shed 6 bases, with 19 bases lying between them. Germline assignment: CDR1 KGHSH and CDR2 LQKENI. The CDR3 runs 14 residues. The CDR3: CASAEQGSDHGYTF. DNA of the CDR3: TGTGCCAGCGCGGAACAGGGATCCGATCATGGCTACACCTTC. Full variable domain (missing parts from reference TRBV18 and TRBJ1-2): NAGVMQNPRHLVRRRGQEARLRCSPMKGHSHVYWYRQLPEEGLKFMVYLQKENIIDESGMPKERFSAEFPKEGPSILRIQQVVRGDSAAYFCASAEQGSDHGYTFGSGTRLTVV.

The chain recombines TRBV5-1 with TRBJ2-5, with 8 nucleotides matching TRBD1. The CDR3 totals 15 residues. Germline loops: CDR1 SGHRS, CDR2 YFSETQ. V gave up 2 bases and J gave up 5 bases; unmatched junction bases: 8. CDR3 residues: CASSFSQGAWETQYF. In DNA, the CDR3 is TGCGCCAGCAGCTTTTCCCAGGGGGCATGGGAGACCCAGTACTTC.